The present TCR beta chain was sequenced within a study of blood T cell repertoires in COVID-19. Overall study: The origin of the acute and convalescent COVID-19 samples was the United States, Italy and Spain. Sample material is recorded as cDNA or gDNA derived from T cells, B-cell-depleted T cells, or PBMCs.

Sequencing used immunoSEQ multiplex PCR; TCRdb keeps in-frame clones, though not all of them. The table includes 250,000 to 300,000 clones, around 85% detected once. The TCR originated in a man over 45 with active or convalescent COVID-19. Material: peripheral blood.

In DNA form, the CDR3 reads TGTGCCAGCAGTGAATTGGAACAGGGGGCTGATGAAAAACTGTTTTTT. Its translation is CASSELEQGADEKLFF. This rearrangement joins TRBV25-1 to TRBJ1-4; TRBD1 aligns across 9 bases. Germline V gives CDR1 MGHDK, CDR2 SYGVNS. After removal of 1 base from V and 6 bases from J, the junction contained 6 bases not matched to a gene. The CDR3 runs 16 residues.